The T cell receptor (beta chain) under discussion was sequenced for a study of blood T cell repertoires in COVID-19 (TCRdb year 2020). Notes on the research overall: The collaborator samples originated in the United States, Italy and Spain and spanned the acute and convalescent phases of COVID-19. The prospective study material was composed of cDNA or gDNA derived from T cells, B-cell-depleted T cells, or PBMCs. Deeply sampled blood TCRbeta repertoires from subjects exposed to, actively infected with, or recovered from COVID-19 were included in the dataset. The repertoires were released in a freely available public database intended as a resource for research on the immune response to SARS-CoV-2. The samples were drawn from the first 160 participants of the ongoing ImmuneRACE study and from 950 to 1,500 subjects provided by 6 global collaborators. A de-identified subject ID, COVID-19 status, age in years and sex were almost always included in the sample metadata. Where available, HLA class I and class II types were taken from metadata supplied by the sample provider and were not determined by assay-based typing.

Trimming leaves V shorter by 4 bases and J shorter by 1 base, with the junction holding 9 bases beyond the gene matches. Including cysteine and phenylalanine, the CDR3 has 17 amino acids. Only CDR3 DNA is held: 51 bases, read in frame from base 1. In the germline V gene, CDR1 corresponds to SGHAT and CDR2 to FQNNGV. As concerns this clone: Its target antigen remains unknown. One base away there is no much larger clone; base qualities are not given.

TCRbeta CDR3 regions were amplified from genomic DNA using the immunoSEQ Assay, a bias-controlled multiplex PCR. On the authors' methods: Nucleated cell counts per sample were estimated from amplification of reference gene primers within the assay. To quantify the absolute abundance of each unique TCRbeta CDR3 rearrangement, sequence reads were collapsed and filtered. For each sample, productive Simpson clonality was calculated as the square root of Simpson's diversity index over productive rearrangements. Imported from immuneACCESS, the table was reduced by TCRdb to in-frame sequences with V and J called. These copies leave out some clones; in studies compared against another copy, an unresolved V gene accounts for under half, and the cause of the remainder is not known. The V and J calls and the clone size are those of that table, but D and trimming were determined from the DNA. This sample holds fewer than 450,000 clones; over 80% were observed only once. Just under 6.5% of the sample belongs to the ten largest clones.

Overall study outcomes, separate from this receptor: Clinical and demographic metadata were provided uncurated, with the amount varying by source and participant.

One collaborating source in Seattle enrolled patients during active infection and followed them longitudinally through the course of disease. The collaborating institutions used their own protocols to collect whole blood in K2EDTA tubes. For TCRbeta analysis, collaborator samples were shipped as frozen whole blood, as isolated PBMCs, or as DNA extracted from either sample type. The sequence derives from a woman aged 45-60 years with COVID-19, enrolled during active disease. Sequencing was carried out using peripheral blood. The chain employs TRBV11-2 and TRBJ2-7, with 11 bases aligning to TRBD1. The CDR3 loop reads CASSSPGGQGGSYEQYF. The nucleotides read TGTGCCAGCAGCTCTCCTGGGGGACAGGGGGGATCCTACGAGCAGTACTTC.